The clone carrying this T cell receptor beta chain has more than one count but fewer than ten. The antigen remains undetermined. The V gene's germline CDR1 is MNHNS and CDR2 SASEGT. This CDR3 has 14 amino acids. V gave up 7 bases and J gave up 3 bases, with 13 bases separating them. Through a sample-barcoded 5' primer and a J-beta primer mix, a second PCR was run for roughly 7 to 11 cycles. TCRdb re-called the 5' RACE reads with MiXCR, one entry per CDR3 protein. The sample consists of just over 1 million distinct CDR3 sequences, 45% of them appearing once. These data belong to a study of blood T cells in healthy people across ages. Study-level findings and limits: Fewer expanded clones and more diversity marked long-lived versus aged donors.

Sequences were obtained from blood. The rearrangement links TRBV6-1 to TRBJ1-5; D might be TRBD1 (6 bases). The sequence came from a woman between 55 and 75 years old in good health. CDR3 DNA: TGTGCCAGCATCAAGGGGGGAAACAATCAGCCCCAGCATTTT. Its translation is CASIKGGNNQPQHF.